A selection of T cell receptor beta chains follows, all from one sample in a study of T cells in Graves' hyperthyroidism and ophthalmopathy. One entry per CDR3 protein, called by TCRdb with MiXCR from the multiplex PCR reads. The profile shows about 690,000 distinct CDR3 sequences, approximately 15% of them singletons. Material for sequencing was blood. These TCRs come from a middle-aged man with Graves' hyperthyroidism. The CDR3 runs from the conserved cysteine through the conserved F or W.

CASSLRQGAGVRYRTEAFF | TRBV11-1
CSARDWVRGSAEAFF | TRBV20-1
CASSYVSSLTDTQYF | TRBV6-5
CSVDNSGTANYGYTF | TRBV29-1
CAIMDRAYEQYF | TRBV10-3
CASSPHEREVTGELFF | TRBV4-1
CSQIVMGGPNTEAFF | TRBV20-1
CASKEFTSGSYEQFF | TRBV2
CAGGGSTLCNEQFF | TRBV7-9
CATSSSGDTGELFF | TRBV24-1
CAISESRGSGNQPQHF | TRBV10-3
CSAPLTSGSYEQYF | TRBV20-1
CASREGQGDQPQHF | TRBV28
CASSQVAGTGNTIYF | TRBV3-1
CASTEGPHAAGEKLFF | TRBV6-1
CASRALAGASYNEQFF | TRBV5-1
CASSPLGVGGATMDGYTF | TRBV27
CASRLAGGGWFF | TRBV2
CSAIRTEQFF | TRBV20-1
CASSLLLANEKLFF | TRBV28
CASSIRSTGETTYEQYF | TRBV19
CASSLGLRGGETQYF | TRBV13
CASRTGGVYGYTF | TRBV5-5
CASSSNPQGYGYTF | TRBV28
CATSDYGLAGVGDTQYF | TRBV24-1
CASSARQGHYEQYF | TRBV7-9
CASRRDRGQETQYF | TRBV7-9
CASSPRTANTVAFF | TRBV19
CASSNDMNTEAFF | TRBV7-9
CATNGQGSETQYF | TRBV24-1
CASSESVSSNQPQHF | TRBV19
CASSLASRTGAGYTF | TRBV7-8
CASSVVGTPTYNEQFF | TRBV9
CASSPGVAGYNEQFF | TRBV10-2
CASSPGSPGQGSQFF | TRBV27
CATSEAGGTDTEAFF | TRBV24-1
CASSYVDRLNTEAFF | TRBV6-2/TRBV6-3
CASSVSGTVSTDTQYF | TRBV9
CASSPGGMVNEQFF | TRBV12-3/TRBV12-4
CASSPDRAGYGYTF | TRBV10-2
CASSYRTSAISNTGELFF | TRBV6-2/TRBV6-3